The 10 T cell receptor beta chains reported below all come from one sample, sequenced in a study of T cells in Graves' hyperthyroidism and ophthalmopathy. The source material, RNA transcripts, was used to amplify TCR beta CDR3 regions. RT-PCR in the first round (using the HTBI primer set) targeted the TCR CDR3. MiXCR was run by TCRdb on the multiplex PCR reads, yielding one entry per CDR3 protein. Among a few hundred thousand distinct CDR3 sequences listed, approximately 19% were seen once. The sample was blood. The receptors shown here come from a woman aged 18-29 years with Graves' hyperthyroidism.

The rearrangement joins TRBV12-3 or TRBV12-4 to TRBJ1-1; D is unresolved. V gave up 6 bases and J gave up 10 bases, with 15 bases separating them. The CDR3 has 12 residues. CDR3 in amino acids: CASSGREIAAFF. The DNA for the CDR3 is TGTGCCAGCAGCGGGAGGGAGATAGCAGCTTTCTTT.

Comments on this clonotype: Given a much more abundant clone one base away, this may be a read error. The rearrangement joins TRBV2 to TRBJ2-5, with TRBD1 matching 7 bases. Germline-derived CDR1 and CDR2 are SNHLY and FYNNEI. CDR3 length: 15 amino acids. The CDR3 loop is CVSSYDVGGRETQYF. The CDR3 DNA sequence: TGTGTCAGCAGTTACGATGTAGGGGGCCGGGAGACCCAGTACTTC.

This clonotype has at least ten counts. The chain recombines TRBV10-2 with TRBJ1-5, with D unclear. Trimming removed 2 bases at V and 4 bases at J, with 12 bases between. The CDR3 has 15 amino acids. CDR1 is WSHSY, CDR2 SAAADI, per germline. This CDR3 reads CASSEPLYRNQPQHF. The CDR3 DNA sequence: TGCGCCAGCAGTGAGCCCCTCTACAGAAATCAGCCCCAGCATTTT.

This chain connects TRBV15 to TRBJ1-1, with TRBD1 matching over 9 bases. This CDR3 region has 15 residues. Germline CDR1 reads LNHNV; CDR2 reads YYDKDF (reference sequence). Losses at the gene ends were 5 bases for V and 5 bases for J; bases not matched to a gene: 9. CDR3 nucleotide sequence: TGTGCCACCAGCGGCCTGGACAGGGGTATTACTGAAGCTTTCTTT. Amino acid sequence: CATSGLDRGITEAFF.

This clonotype was seen ten or more times. The chain has TRBV27 and TRBJ2-5, with a tentative D call TRBD2 (6 bases). This CDR3 has 17 residues. The germline V gene encodes CDR1 MNHEY and CDR2 SMNVEV (reference sequence). Trimming cost V 2 bases and J 5 bases, with 21 bases left between them. Here the CDR3 DNA reads TGTGCCAGCAGTTTAATGTCTGGGCTAGCGAGTGGTGAGACCCAGTACTTC. This encodes CASSLMSGLASGETQYF.

This clonotype appeared a few times. This chain links TRBV5-1 with TRBJ2-5; no clear D gene. The germline V gene encodes CDR1 SGHRS and CDR2 YFSETQ. The CDR3 totals 15 residues. The V gene lost 2 bases and the J gene lost 4 bases, with 15 bases spanning the gap. The CDR3 here is CASSFDSNMRETQYF. CDR3 coding DNA: TGCGCCAGCAGCTTCGACTCAAACATGCGAGAGACCCAGTACTTC.

This clonotype was counted at least ten times. The V gene is TRBV20-1, the J gene TRBJ1-1; no definite D call. CDR1 DFQATT and CDR2 SNEGSKA come from the germline V gene (reference sequence). This CDR3 spans 10 amino acids. V lost 1 base, J lost 11 bases, and 8 bases lay in between. CDR3 sequence reads: CSARVTVAFF. CDR3 DNA: TGCAGTGCTAGAGTGACGGTTGCTTTCTTT.

Many counts were recorded for this clonotype. V gene TRBV6-1 combines with J gene TRBJ2-2; the match to TRBD2 covers 12 bases. In germline, CDR1 is MNHNS, CDR2 SASEGT. The CDR3 loop spans 14 amino acids. The trim removed 6 bases at V and 6 bases at J, leaving 2 bases unmatched. The CDR3 sequence is CASRASGGAGELFF. The CDR3, as DNA: TGTGCCAGCAGGGCTAGCGGGGGGGCCGGGGAGCTGTTTTTT.

This clonotype appeared many times. The chain uses TRBV6-1 and TRBJ1-1, with D hard to call. Trimming took off 10 bases at V and 6 bases at J, with 18 bases between the two ends. This CDR3 is built from 13 residues. Germline lookup yields CDR1 MNHNS and CDR2 SASEGT. CDR3 loop: CAISEKGLAEAFF. CDR3 coding DNA: TGTGCCATCTCAGAAAAGGGTCTAGCTGAAGCTTTCTTT.

J is TRBJ2-5 and V is TRBV6-5, with no clear D. The CDR3 extends over 17 amino acids. The V gene lost 2 bases and the J gene lost 5 bases, with 21 bases spanning the gap. Per germline, CDR1 MNHEY and CDR2 SVGAGI. The CDR3 protein is CASSYPDPPRAWETQYF. CDR3 coding DNA: TGTGCCAGCAGTTACCCCGACCCCCCTAGGGCATGGGAGACCCAGTACTTC.